This T cell receptor beta chain was observed in a study of blood T cell repertoires in COVID-19. Germline assignment: CDR1 SGHVS and CDR2 FNYEAQ. V was trimmed by 2 bases and J by 1 base, leaving 11 bases between them. The CDR3 spans 15 residues. Participants, about 18 to 95 years old, spanned under 25 US areas. This clone has just a few counts. Authors' data handling: Using reference gene primer amplification, nucleated cell counts were estimated. The repertoire was sequenced with immunoSEQ multiplex PCR; TCRdb's copy has only in-frame clones and lacks some. The V and J calls and clone size were taken over from that table, and D and trimming were inferred from the DNA. Of approximately 190,000 clones in the sample, roughly 82% were seen once.

This TCR was sampled from a woman aged 55-75 years with acute COVID-19. Sequenced: PBMCs or T cells enriched from blood (not recorded which). V usage is TRBV7-6 and J usage is TRBJ2-5; a weak D match, TRBD2 (5 bases). The CDR3 region is CASSLRTDFQETQYF. CDR3 DNA sequence: TGTGCCAGCAGCTTAAGGACGGACTTCCAAGAGACCCAGTACTTC.